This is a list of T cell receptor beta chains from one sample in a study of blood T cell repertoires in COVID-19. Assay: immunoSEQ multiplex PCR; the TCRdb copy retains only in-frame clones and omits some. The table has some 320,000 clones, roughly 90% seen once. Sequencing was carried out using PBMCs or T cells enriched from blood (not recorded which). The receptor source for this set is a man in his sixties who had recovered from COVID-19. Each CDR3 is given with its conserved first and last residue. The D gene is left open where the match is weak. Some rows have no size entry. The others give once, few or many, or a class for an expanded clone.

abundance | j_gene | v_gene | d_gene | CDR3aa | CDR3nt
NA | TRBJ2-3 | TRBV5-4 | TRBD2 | CASSLVAGGRGTDTQYF | TGTGCCAGCAGCTTGGTCGCGGGGGGGCGTGGCACAGATACGCAGTATTTT
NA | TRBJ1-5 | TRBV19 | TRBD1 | CASKTGGMSNQPQHF | TGTGCCAGTAAGACAGGGGGCATGAGCAATCAGCCCCAGCATTTT
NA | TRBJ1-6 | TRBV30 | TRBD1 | CAWGTGVGSPLHF | TGTGCCTGGGGGACAGGGGTAGGGTCACCCCTCCACTTT
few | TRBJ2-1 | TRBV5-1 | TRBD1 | CASSLNPGQGFHEQFF | TGCGCCAGCAGCTTGAATCCGGGACAGGGTTTTCATGAGCAGTTCTTC
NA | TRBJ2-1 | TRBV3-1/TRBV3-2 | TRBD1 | CASSPRDRGGEQFF | TGTGCCAGCAGCCCCCGGGACAGGGGAGGTGAGCAGTTCTTC
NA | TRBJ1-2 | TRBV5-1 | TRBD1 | CASSLTGGLFYTF | TGCGCCAGCAGCTTGACAGGGGGGCTTTTCTACACCTTC
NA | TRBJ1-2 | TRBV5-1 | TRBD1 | CASSLDRGRDGYTF | TGCGCCAGCAGCTTGGACAGGGGGCGAGATGGCTACACCTTC
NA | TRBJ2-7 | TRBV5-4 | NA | CASSLNRFVGEQYF | TGTGCCAGCAGCTTGAACAGGTTCGTTGGCGAGCAGTACTTC
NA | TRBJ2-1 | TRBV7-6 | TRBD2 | CASSPGLGNNEQFF | TGTGCCAGCAGCCCCGGACTAGGGAACAATGAGCAGTTCTTC
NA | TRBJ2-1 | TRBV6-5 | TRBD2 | CATTTWTSGDNEQFF | TGTGCCACCACCACGTGGACTAGCGGAGACAATGAGCAGTTCTTC
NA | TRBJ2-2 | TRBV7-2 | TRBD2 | CASSLTGGPAGELFF | TGTGCCAGCAGCTTGACGGGGGGGCCCGCCGGGGAGCTGTTTTTT
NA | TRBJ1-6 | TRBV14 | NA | CASSERGGAGSPLHF | TGTGCCAGCAGTGAAAGGGGGGGCGCCGGTTCACCCCTCCACTTT
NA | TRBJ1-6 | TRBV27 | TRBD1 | CASSFDRGPLHF | TGTGCCAGCAGTTTCGACAGGGGACCCCTCCACTTT
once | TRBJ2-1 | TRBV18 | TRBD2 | CASSLGPGLIMNEQFF | TGTGCCAGCTCACTAGGACCGGGACTAATTATGAATGAGCAGTTCTTC
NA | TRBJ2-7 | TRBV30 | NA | CAWTSTSYEQYF | TGTGCCTGGACATCTACGAGCTACGAGCAGTACTTC
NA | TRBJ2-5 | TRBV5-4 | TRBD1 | CASSLGVGQKETQYF | TGTGCCAGCAGCTTGGGGGTGGGACAGAAAGAGACCCAGTACTTC
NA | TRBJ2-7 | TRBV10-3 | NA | CAISVDRYEQYF | TGTGCCATCAGTGTAGACAGGTACGAGCAGTACTTC
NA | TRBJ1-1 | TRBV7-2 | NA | CASSLQVAEAFF | TGTGCCAGCAGCTTACAGGTAGCTGAAGCTTTCTTT
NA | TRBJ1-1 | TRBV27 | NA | CASSFTGENTEAFF | TGTGCCAGCAGTTTCACAGGTGAGAACACTGAAGCTTTCTTT
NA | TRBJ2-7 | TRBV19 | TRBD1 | CASSVGGTGGEQYF | TGTGCCAGTAGTGTAGGAGGGACAGGGGGAGAGCAGTACTTC
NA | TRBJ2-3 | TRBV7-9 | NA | CAGRGSGSTDTQYF | TGTGCCGGACGGGGAAGCGGGAGCACAGATACGCAGTATTTT
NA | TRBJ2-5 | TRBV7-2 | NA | CASSFASYETQYF | TGTGCCAGCAGCTTTGCTAGCTACGAGACCCAGTACTTC
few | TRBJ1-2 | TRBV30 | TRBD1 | CAWSVSSGGLLGYTF | TGTGCCTGGAGTGTATCCTCAGGGGGCCTGCTGGGCTACACCTTC
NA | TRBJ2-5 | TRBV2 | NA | CASSEYGGLETQYF | TGTGCCAGCAGTGAATATGGGGGGTTGGAGACCCAGTACTTC
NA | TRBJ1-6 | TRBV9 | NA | CASSTSAGRGSPLHF | TGTGCCAGCAGCACCTCGGCGGGGCGCGGTTCACCCCTCCACTTT
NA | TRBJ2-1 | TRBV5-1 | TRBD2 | CASSLGSRTSGRGDEQFF | TGCGCCAGCAGCTTGGGGTCAAGGACTAGCGGGAGGGGAGATGAGCAGTTCTTC
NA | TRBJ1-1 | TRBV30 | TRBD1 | CASSGAGGGQNTEAFF | TGTGCCTCCAGTGGTGCAGGGGGCGGTCAGAACACTGAAGCTTTCTTT
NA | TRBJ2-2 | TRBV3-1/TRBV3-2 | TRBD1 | CASNAGTGAGELFF | TGTGCCAGCAACGCCGGGACAGGGGCCGGGGAGCTGTTTTTT
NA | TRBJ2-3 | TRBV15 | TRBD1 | CATSRKGQGSDTQYF | TGTGCCACCAGCAGAAAGGGACAGGGGTCAGATACGCAGTATTTT
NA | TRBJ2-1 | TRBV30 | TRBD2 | CATSGSRLYEQFF | TGTGCCACCAGCGGGAGTAGGCTCTATGAGCAGTTCTTC
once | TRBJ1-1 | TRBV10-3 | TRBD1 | CAISDRTGGTEAFF | TGTGCCATCAGTGATCGGACAGGGGGGACTGAAGCTTTCTTT
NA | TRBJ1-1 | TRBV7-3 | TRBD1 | CASSPGQGYTEAFF | TGTGCCAGCAGCCCCGGACAGGGCTACACTGAAGCTTTCTTT
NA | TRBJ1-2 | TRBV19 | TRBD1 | CATSTTGTGYVSGYTF | TGTGCCACCTCCACGACTGGGACAGGATATGTCTCTGGCTACACCTTC
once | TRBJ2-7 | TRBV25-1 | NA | CASSESLTGRLEQYF | TGTGCCAGCAGTGAATCCCTGACAGGGAGGTTGGAGCAGTACTTC
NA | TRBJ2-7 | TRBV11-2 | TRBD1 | CASSLTRTGLPEQYF | TGTGCCAGCAGCTTAACCCGGACAGGGCTACCCGAGCAGTACTTC
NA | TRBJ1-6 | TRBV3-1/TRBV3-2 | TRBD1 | CASRDRGYNSPLHF | TGTGCCAGCCGTGACAGGGGTTATAATTCACCCCTCCACTTT
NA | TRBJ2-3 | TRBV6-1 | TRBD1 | CASSEGWTGGGRDTQYF | TGTGCCAGCAGTGAAGGCTGGACAGGGGGTGGTAGGGATACGCAGTATTTT
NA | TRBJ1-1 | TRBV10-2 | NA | CASLGWGGTEAFF | TGCGCCAGCCTGGGTTGGGGGGGGACTGAAGCTTTCTTT
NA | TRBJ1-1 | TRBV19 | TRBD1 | CASSADRGNTEAFF | TGTGCCAGTAGTGCCGACAGGGGGAACACTGAAGCTTTCTTT
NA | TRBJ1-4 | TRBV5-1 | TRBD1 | CASSTGERDEKLFF | TGCGCCAGCAGCACAGGGGAGAGGGATGAAAAACTGTTTTTT
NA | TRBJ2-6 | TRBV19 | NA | CASSGRGSGSGANVLTF | TGTGCCAGTAGTGGGCGGGGTTCGGGCTCTGGGGCCAACGTCCTGACTTTC
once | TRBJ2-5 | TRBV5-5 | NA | CASSGRGRWGRGQETQYF | TGTGCCAGCAGCGGGAGGGGAAGGTGGGGCAGGGGCCAAGAGACCCAGTACTTC
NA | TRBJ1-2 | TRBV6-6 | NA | CASSPRKIQQGLSYGYTF | TGTGCCAGCAGTCCCCGGAAAATACAACAGGGTTTGTCCTATGGCTACACCTTC
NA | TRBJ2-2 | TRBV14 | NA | CASSQEVRRAGELFF | TGTGCCAGCAGCCAAGAAGTTCGGAGAGCCGGGGAGCTGTTTTTT
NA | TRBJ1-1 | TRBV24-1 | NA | CATSVGGGTEAFF | TGTGCCACCAGTGTCGGGGGAGGCACTGAAGCTTTCTTT